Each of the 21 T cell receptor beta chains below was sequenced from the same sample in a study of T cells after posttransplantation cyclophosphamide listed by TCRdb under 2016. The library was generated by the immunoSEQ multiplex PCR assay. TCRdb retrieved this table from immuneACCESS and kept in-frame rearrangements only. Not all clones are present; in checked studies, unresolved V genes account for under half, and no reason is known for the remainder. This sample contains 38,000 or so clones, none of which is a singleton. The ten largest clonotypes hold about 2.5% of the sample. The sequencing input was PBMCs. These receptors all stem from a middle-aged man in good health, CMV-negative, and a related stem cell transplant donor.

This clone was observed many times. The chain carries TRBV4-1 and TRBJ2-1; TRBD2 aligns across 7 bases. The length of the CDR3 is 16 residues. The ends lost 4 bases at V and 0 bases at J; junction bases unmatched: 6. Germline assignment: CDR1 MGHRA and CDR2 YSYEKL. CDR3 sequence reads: CASSREGRTSYNEQFF. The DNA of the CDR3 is TGCGCCAGCAGCCGGGAGGGGCGCACCTCCTACAATGAGCAGTTCTTC.

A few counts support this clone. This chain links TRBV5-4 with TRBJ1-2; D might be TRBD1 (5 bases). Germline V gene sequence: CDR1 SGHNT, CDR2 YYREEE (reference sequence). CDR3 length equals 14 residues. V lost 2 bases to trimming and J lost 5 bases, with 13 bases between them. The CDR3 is CASSFPDSLYGYTF. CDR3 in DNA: TGTGCCAGCAGCTTCCCAGACAGCCTTTATGGCTACACCTTC.

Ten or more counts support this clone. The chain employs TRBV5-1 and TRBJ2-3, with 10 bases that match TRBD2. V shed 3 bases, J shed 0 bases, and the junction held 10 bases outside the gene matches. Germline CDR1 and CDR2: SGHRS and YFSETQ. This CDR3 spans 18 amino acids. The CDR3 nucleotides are TGCGCCAGCAGCTCTGCTAGCGGGGGAGCTCTTAGCACAGATACGCAGTATTTT. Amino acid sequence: CASSSASGGALSTDTQYF.

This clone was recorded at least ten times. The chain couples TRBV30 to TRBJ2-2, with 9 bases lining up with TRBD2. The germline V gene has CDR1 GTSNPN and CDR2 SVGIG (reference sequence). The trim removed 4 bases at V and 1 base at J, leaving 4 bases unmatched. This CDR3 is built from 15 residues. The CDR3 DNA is TGTGCCTGGACCATGACTAGCGGGAACACCGGGGAGCTGTTTTTT. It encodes CAWTMTSGNTGELFF.

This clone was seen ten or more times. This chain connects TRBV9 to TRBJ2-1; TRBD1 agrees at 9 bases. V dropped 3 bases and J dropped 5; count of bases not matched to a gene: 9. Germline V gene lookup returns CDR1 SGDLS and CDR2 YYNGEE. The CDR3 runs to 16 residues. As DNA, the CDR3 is TGTGCCAGCAGCGCGTCGCCTAGACAGGGGGACAATGAGCAGTTCTTC. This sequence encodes CASSASPRQGDNEQFF.

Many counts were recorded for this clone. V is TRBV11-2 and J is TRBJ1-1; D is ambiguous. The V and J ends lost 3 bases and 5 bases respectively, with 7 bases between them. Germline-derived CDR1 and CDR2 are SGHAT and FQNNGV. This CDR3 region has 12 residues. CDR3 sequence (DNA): TGTGCCAGCAGCTTCCCGAGGACTGAAGCTTTCTTT. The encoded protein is CASSFPRTEAFF. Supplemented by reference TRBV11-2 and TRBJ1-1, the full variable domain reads EAGVAQSPRYKIIEKRQSVAFWCNPISGHATLYWYQQILGQGPKLLIQFQNNGVVDDSQLPKDRFSAERLKGVDSTLKIQPAKLEDSAVYLCASSFPRTEAFFGQGTRLTVV.

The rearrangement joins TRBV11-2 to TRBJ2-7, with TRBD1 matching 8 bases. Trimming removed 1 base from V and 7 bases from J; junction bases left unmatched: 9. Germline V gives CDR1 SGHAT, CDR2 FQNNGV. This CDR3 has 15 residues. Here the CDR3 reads CASSLGGTGRGEQYF. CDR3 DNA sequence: TGTGCCAGCAGCTTAGGAGGGACAGGCCGAGGGGAGCAGTACTTC.

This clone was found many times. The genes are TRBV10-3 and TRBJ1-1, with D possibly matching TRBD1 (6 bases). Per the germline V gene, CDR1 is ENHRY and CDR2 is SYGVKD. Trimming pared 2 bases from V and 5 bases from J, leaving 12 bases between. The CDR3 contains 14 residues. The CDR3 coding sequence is TGTGCCATCAGTGAGGGACAGCTAGAAACTGAAGCTTTCTTT. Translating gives CAISEGQLETEAFF.

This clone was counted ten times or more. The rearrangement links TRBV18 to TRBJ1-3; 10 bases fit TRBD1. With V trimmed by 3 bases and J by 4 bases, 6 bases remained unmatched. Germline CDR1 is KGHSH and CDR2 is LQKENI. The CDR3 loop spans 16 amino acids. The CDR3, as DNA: TGTGCCAGCTCACCTGGGACAGGGGATAGCGGAAACACCATATATTTT. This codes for CASSPGTGDSGNTIYF.

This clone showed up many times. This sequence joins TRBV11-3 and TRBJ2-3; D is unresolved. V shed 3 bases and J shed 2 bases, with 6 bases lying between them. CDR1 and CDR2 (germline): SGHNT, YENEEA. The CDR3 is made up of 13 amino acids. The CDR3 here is CASSLRVTDTQYF. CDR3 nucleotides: TGTGCCAGCAGCTTGAGAGTCACAGATACGCAGTATTTT.

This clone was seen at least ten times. In DNA form, the CDR3 reads TGCGCCAGCAGCCCATCAGGGGAGCTAGACTATGGCTACACCTTC. Translated: CASSPSGELDYGYTF. This chain uses TRBV4-3 with TRBJ1-2; TRBD1 is a possible D gene (6 bases). Trimming pared 4 bases from V and 3 bases from J, leaving 15 bases between. The germline V gene encodes CDR1 LGHNA and CDR2 YSLEER. This CDR3 spans 15 amino acids.

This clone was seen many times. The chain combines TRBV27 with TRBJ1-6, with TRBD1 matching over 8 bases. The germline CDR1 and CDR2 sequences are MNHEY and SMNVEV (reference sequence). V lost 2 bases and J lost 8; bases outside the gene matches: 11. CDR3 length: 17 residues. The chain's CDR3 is CASSLIGQGWLDSPLHF. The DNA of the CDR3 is TGTGCCAGCAGTTTAATTGGACAGGGATGGCTTGATTCACCCCTCCACTTT.

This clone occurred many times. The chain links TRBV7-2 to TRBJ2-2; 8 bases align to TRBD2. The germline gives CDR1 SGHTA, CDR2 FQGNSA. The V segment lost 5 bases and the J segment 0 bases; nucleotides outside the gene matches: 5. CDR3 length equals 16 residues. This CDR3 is CASSPGGVPNTGELFF. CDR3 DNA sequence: TGTGCCAGCAGCCCCGGGGGGGTACCGAACACCGGGGAGCTGTTTTTT.

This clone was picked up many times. This CDR3 is CASSQEQAYGYTF. Here the CDR3 DNA reads TGCGCCAGCAGCCAAGAGCAGGCCTATGGCTACACCTTC. The J gene is TRBJ1-2, the V gene TRBV4-3; D is unclear. This CDR3 has 13 residues. Germline values: CDR1 LGHNA, CDR2 YSLEER. The V end lost 0 bases, the J end lost 4 bases, and 6 bases lay between the germline ends.

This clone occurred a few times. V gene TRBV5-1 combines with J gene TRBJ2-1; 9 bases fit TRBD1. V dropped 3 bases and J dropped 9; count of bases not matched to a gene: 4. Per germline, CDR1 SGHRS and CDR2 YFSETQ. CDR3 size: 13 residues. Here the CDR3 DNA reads TGCGCCAGCAGCTCGGGACAGGGTCGTGAGCAGTTCTTC. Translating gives CASSSGQGREQFF.

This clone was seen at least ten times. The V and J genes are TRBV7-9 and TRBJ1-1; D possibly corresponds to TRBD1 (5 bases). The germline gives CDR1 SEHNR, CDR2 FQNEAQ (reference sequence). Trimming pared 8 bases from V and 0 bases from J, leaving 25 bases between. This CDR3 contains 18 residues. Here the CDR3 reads CASLGQTRDSDLNTEAFF. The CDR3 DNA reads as TGTGCCAGCTTAGGGCAAACCCGGGACTCCGATTTGAACACTGAAGCTTTCTTT.

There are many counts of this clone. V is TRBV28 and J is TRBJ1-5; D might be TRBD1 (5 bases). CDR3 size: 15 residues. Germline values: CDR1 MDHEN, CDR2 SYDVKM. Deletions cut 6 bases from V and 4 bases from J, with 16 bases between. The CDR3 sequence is CASSRPLGGNQPQHF. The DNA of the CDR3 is TGTGCCAGCAGCCGGCCTCTGGGGGGGAATCAGCCCCAGCATTTT.

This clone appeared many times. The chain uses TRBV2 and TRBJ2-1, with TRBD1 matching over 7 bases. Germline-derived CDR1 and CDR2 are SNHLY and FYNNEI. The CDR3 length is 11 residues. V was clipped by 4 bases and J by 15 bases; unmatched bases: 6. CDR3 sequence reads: CASSVGDSTFF. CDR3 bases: TGTGCCAGCAGTGTGGGGGACAGCACGTTCTTC.

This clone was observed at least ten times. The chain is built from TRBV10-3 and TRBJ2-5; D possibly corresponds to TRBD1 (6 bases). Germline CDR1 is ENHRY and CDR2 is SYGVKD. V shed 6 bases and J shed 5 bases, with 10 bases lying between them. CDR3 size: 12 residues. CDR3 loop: CAISTGLETQYF. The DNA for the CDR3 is TGTGCCATCAGCACAGGGTTGGAGACCCAGTACTTC.

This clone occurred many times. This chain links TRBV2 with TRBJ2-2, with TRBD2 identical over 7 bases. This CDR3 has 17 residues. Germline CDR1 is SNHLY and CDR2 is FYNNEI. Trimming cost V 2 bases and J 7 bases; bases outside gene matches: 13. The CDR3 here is CASSEWGGGQPNGELFF. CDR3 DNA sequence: TGTGCCAGCAGTGAATGGGGGGGAGGGCAGCCCAACGGGGAGCTGTTTTTT.

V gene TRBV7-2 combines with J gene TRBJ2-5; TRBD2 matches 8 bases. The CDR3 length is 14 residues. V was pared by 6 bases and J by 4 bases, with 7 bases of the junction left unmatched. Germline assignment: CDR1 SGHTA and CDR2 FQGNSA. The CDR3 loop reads CASRPGRGGETQYF. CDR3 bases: TGTGCCAGCAGACCAGGACGGGGGGGAGAGACCCAGTACTTC. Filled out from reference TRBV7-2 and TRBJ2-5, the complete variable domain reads GAGVSQSPSNKVTEKGKDVELRCDPISGHTALYWYRQSLGQGLEFLIYFQGNSAPDKSGLPSDRFSAERTGGSVSTLTIQRTQQEDSAVYLCASRPGRGGETQYFGPGTRLLVL.